The entry below describes one TCR beta chain. What antigen it recognizes has not been identified. Qualities for individual bases were not recorded, and no much larger clone is one base off. The immunoSEQ Assay was used to sequence TCR beta CDR3 regions from DNA. The authors' pipeline ran thus. T cell density was computed as TCR beta template counts normalized to usable DNA estimated by amplifying housekeeping genes. Using the preseqR package, richness was estimated by extrapolating to 120,000 templates for tissue samples and 400,000 templates for PBMC samples. Clonality was calculated as one minus Pielou's evenness. Tissue-enriched TCRs were identified by differential abundance testing using productive amino-acid clonotypes, minimum total count 5 and alpha 0.1. The Jaccard Index and the Morisita Overlap Index were used to measure repertoire overlap between compartments. GLIPH grouped TCR beta CDR3s together with public tetramer-defined viral CDR3s, and a viral motif had to include at least three viral sequences and also show V-gene enrichment. TCRdb's version of the immuneACCESS table is confined to in-frame rearrangements and falls short of the full clone set. An unresolved V gene accounts for under half of the shortfall where checked; the remainder is of unknown origin. The V and J calls and clone size come from that table; D and trimming were worked out from the DNA. In this sample the table shows approximately 89,000 clones, around 82% of which occur a single time. The ten top clones hold roughly 21% of the sample.

Trimming at the junction amounts to 9 bases on V and 5 bases on J, and the germline ends lie 10 bases apart. The CDR3 sequence holds 11 residues, the cysteine and phenylalanine included. The DNA shown is the 33-base CDR3, in frame from base 1. The germline V gene specifies KGHSH as CDR1 and LQKENI as CDR2. The data belong to a study of T cells in localized non-small cell lung cancer (dated by TCRdb to about 2020). For the study in its entirety: Comparing tumors with uninvolved tumor-adjacent lungs, the study looked at the T cell repertoires of about 240 patients with early-stage NSCLC. The cohort was made up of hundreds of treatment-naive NSCLC patients whose localized lung tumors had been resected. A mean age of around 69 years was recorded for the NSCLC patients, of whom under 150 were male and more than 95 were female.

Results and caveats for the whole study, not just this receptor: Because multi-region sequencing of the tumors was not done, intratumor heterogeneity could not be ruled out. Longer overall survival was associated with higher blood T cell density, whereas shorter survival was associated with higher adjacent-lung clonality. Of the top 100 tumor clones, a median of 57 were detected in paired uninvolved adjacent lung; around 30 were also among that lung's top 100. The highest T cell clonality was observed in uninvolved tumor-adjacent lung, where clonality exceeded that of tumor, suggesting that antigenic responses were more focused in uninvolved tumor-adjacent lung. Because of the exploratory design, TCR variables were selected using unadjusted p-values without false-discovery rate correction.

At diagnosis, peripheral blood, uninvolved tumor-adjacent lung and tumor were collected and were preserved as a mix of fresh-frozen and FFPE material. For TCR repertoire profiling, blood samples were analyzed as peripheral blood mononuclear cells. The specimen was PBMCs, collected before any cancer treatment. The chain joins TRBV18 to TRBJ1-1; the D gene remains uncertain. This receptor was identified in a man aged 35 to 69 with stage II squamous cell lung carcinoma. For the CDR3, the sequence is CASLGETEAFF. The DNA reads as follows: TGTGCCAGTCTCGGTGAGACTGAAGCTTTCTTT.